The rows below give T cell receptor beta chains drawn from one sample of a study of Graves' ophthalmopathy and Graves' hyperthyroidism. MiXCR, applied by TCRdb to the multiplex PCR reads, yields one record per CDR3 protein. The sample has 300,000 to 400,000 distinct CDR3 sequences; about 15% are singletons. Sequenced input: peripheral blood. The source is an adult woman with stable Graves' hyperthyroidism. CDR3s include the opening cysteine and the closing phenylalanine or tryptophan. D genes are given only for firm matches. Some rows mark clone size as missing; the rest say once, few, many or name a class of expanded clone.

CDR3 protein,CDR3 DNA,J gene,clone size,V gene,D gene
CASSLVGQGEAFF,TGTGCCAGCAGCTTAGTAGGACAGGGAGAAGCTTTCTTT,TRBJ1-1,many,TRBV7-9,TRBD1
CASSPLSGTNNSPLHF,TGTGCCAGCTCACCACTATCCGGGACTAATAATTCACCCCTCCACTTT,TRBJ1-6,-,TRBV18,-
CASMERDQPQHF,TGTGCCAGCATGGAGAGGGATCAGCCCCAGCATTTT,TRBJ1-5,-,TRBV6-2/TRBV6-3,-
CASKGDYYEQYF,TGTGCTTCAAAAGGGGATTACTACGAGCAGTACTTC,TRBJ2-7,many,TRBV12-5,-
CASTSGTQKYF,TGTGCCAGCACCTCCGGGACACAGAAGTACTTC,TRBJ2-5,-,TRBV10-3,-
CASSGGQGKETQYF,TGTGCCAGCAGCGGCGGACAGGGTAAAGAGACCCAGTACTTC,TRBJ2-5,-,TRBV9,TRBD1
CASSDRVGELFF,TGCGCCAGCAGCGACAGGGTAGGGGAGCTGTTTTTT,TRBJ2-2,-,TRBV4-3,TRBD1
CASRKTSGSTDTQYF,TGTGCCAGCAGGAAGACTAGCGGTAGCACAGATACGCAGTATTTT,TRBJ2-3,-,TRBV6-2/TRBV6-3,TRBD2
CASSERTTGTANYGYTF,TGTGCCAGCAGCGAACGAACTACTGGGACGGCTAACTATGGCTACACCTTC,TRBJ1-2,-,TRBV4-2,-
CASSQVGDFLWYQETQYF,TGTGCCAGCAGCCAAGTAGGTGACTTCCTTTGGTACCAAGAGACCCAGTACTTC,TRBJ2-5,many,TRBV3-1,-
CASSVLGADGELFF,TGTGCCAGCAGCGTTCTGGGGGCAGACGGGGAGCTGTTTTTT,TRBJ2-2,few,TRBV9,-
CASSTGGSDGNQPQHF,TGTGCCAGCAGTACTGGAGGGTCGGATGGCAATCAGCCCCAGCATTTT,TRBJ1-5,-,TRBV6-5,-
CAASISGYGYTF,TGTGCCGCTTCAATCTCCGGGTATGGCTACACCTTC,TRBJ1-2,many,TRBV28,-
CASMRVGELFF,TGTGCCAGCATGAGGGTCGGGGAGCTGTTTTTT,TRBJ2-2,-,TRBV12-3/TRBV12-4,-
CASTPREGCETQYF,TGTGCCAGCACCCCAAGGGAGGGGTGCGAGACCCAGTACTTC,TRBJ2-5,many,TRBV6-7,TRBD2
CASSWGQGANTGELFF,TGTGCCAGCAGTTGGGGACAGGGCGCGAACACCGGGGAGCTGTTTTTT,TRBJ2-2,-,TRBV12-3/TRBV12-4,TRBD1
CASSRLTGTGTIEAFF,TGTGCCAGCAGTAGATTAACCGGGACAGGCACGATCGAAGCTTTCTTT,TRBJ1-1,many,TRBV6-5,TRBD1
CAWSAPGWKKTQYF,TGTGCCTGGAGTGCGCCGGGGTGGAAAAAGACCCAGTACTTC,TRBJ2-5,many,TRBV30,-
CASSPKGRVAGDGNIQYF,TGTGCCAGCAGCCCCAAAGGTCGGGTAGCGGGAGACGGAAACATTCAGTACTTC,TRBJ2-4,-,TRBV11-1,TRBD2
CASTASGTGRKAFF,TGTGCCAGTACTGCCTCCGGGACAGGGAGAAAAGCTTTCTTT,TRBJ1-1,many,TRBV19,TRBD1
CASSQVLTGPVSGANVLTF,TGCGCCAGCAGCCAAGTTTTGACGGGACCCGTCTCTGGGGCCAACGTCCTGACTTTC,TRBJ2-6,-,TRBV4-1,-
CASKLHGQETQYF,TGTGCCAGCAAGCTGCACGGGCAAGAGACCCAGTACTTC,TRBJ2-5,many,TRBV28,-
CASSFAGGPYEQYF,TGTGCCAGCAGCTTTGCCGGGGGCCCCTACGAGCAGTACTTC,TRBJ2-7,few,TRBV7-2,-
CASSRGLAYQETQYF,TGTGCCAGCAGTAGGGGACTAGCGTACCAAGAGACCCAGTACTTC,TRBJ2-5,-,TRBV12-3/TRBV12-4,TRBD2
CASSGGHQETQYF,TGTGCCAGCAGTGGGGGACACCAAGAGACCCAGTACTTC,TRBJ2-5,many,TRBV6-1,-
CSARDLRTSVPYEQYF,TGCAGTGCTAGAGACTTAAGGACTAGCGTCCCCTACGAGCAGTACTTC,TRBJ2-7,many,TRBV20-1,TRBD2
CASSLATQAPLHF,TGTGCCAGCAGTTTAGCAACCCAGGCACCCCTCCACTTT,TRBJ1-6,many,TRBV12-3/TRBV12-4,-
CASSLVSGSHTGELFF,TGTGCCAGCAGTTTAGTTAGCGGGAGCCACACCGGGGAGCTGTTTTTT,TRBJ2-2,many,TRBV12-3/TRBV12-4,TRBD2
CASSEVKTDTQYF,TGTGCCAGCAGTGAAGTGAAGACAGATACGCAGTATTTT,TRBJ2-3,few,TRBV6-1,-